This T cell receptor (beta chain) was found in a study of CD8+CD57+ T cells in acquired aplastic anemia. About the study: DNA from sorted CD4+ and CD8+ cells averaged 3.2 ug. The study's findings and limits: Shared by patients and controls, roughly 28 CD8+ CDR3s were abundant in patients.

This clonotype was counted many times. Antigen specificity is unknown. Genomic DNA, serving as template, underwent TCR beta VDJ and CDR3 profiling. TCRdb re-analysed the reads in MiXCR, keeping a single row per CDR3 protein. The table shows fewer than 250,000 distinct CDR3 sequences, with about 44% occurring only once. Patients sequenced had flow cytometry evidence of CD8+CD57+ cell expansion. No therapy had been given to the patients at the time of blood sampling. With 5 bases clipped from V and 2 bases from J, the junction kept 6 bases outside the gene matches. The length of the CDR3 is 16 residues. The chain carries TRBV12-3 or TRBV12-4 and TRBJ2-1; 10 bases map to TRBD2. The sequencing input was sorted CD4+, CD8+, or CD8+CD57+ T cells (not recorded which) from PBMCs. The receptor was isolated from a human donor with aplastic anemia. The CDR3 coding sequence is TGTGCCAGCAGTGCCTTACTAGCGGGAACCTACAATGAGCAGTTCTTC. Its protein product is CASSALLAGTYNEQFF.